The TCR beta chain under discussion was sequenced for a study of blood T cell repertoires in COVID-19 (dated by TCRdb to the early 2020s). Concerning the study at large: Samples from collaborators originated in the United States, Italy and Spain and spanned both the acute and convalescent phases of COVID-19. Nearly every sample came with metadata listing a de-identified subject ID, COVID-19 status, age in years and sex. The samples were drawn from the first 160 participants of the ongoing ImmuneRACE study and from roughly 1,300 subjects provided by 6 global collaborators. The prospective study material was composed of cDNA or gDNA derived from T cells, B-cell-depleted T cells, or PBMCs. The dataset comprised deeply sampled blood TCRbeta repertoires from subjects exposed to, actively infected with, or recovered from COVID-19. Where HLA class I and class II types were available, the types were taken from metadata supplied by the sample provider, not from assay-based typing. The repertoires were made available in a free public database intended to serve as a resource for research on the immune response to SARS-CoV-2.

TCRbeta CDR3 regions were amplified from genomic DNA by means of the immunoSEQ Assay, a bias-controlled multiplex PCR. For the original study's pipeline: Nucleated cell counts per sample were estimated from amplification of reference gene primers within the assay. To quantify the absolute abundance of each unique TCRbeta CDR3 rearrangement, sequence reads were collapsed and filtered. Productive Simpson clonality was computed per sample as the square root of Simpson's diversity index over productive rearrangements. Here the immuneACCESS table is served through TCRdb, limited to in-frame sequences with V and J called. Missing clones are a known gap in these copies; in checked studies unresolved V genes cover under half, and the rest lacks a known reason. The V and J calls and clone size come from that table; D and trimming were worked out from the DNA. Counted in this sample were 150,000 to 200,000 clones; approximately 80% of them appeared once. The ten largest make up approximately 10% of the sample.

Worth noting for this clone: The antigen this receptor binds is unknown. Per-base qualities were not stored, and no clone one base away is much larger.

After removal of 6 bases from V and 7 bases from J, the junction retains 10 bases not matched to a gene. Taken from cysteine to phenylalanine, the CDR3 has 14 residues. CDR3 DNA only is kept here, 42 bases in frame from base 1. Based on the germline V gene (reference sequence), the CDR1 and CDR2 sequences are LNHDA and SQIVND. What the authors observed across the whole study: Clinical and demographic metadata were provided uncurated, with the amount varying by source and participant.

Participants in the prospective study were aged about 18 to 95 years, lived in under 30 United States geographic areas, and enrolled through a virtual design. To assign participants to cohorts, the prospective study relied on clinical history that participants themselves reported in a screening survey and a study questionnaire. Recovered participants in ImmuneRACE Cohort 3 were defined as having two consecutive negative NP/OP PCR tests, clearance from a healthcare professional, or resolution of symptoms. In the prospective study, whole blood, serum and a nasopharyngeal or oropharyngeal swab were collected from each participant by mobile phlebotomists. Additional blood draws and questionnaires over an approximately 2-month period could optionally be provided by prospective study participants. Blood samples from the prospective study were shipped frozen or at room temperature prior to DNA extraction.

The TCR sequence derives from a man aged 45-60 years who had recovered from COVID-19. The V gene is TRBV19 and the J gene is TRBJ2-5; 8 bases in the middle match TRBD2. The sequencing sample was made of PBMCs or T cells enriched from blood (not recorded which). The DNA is TGTGCCAGTAGACCAGCGGGAGAGGGTACGACCCAGTACTTC. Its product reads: CASRPAGEGTTQYF.